This T cell receptor beta chain was captured by sequencing in a study of blood T cell repertoires in COVID-19. Turning to the study itself: The study drew acute and convalescent COVID-19 samples from the United States, Italy and Spain. Sample material is recorded as cDNA or gDNA derived from T cells, B-cell-depleted T cells, or PBMCs.

In the original workflow: The assay estimated nucleated cells by amplifying reference gene primers. Assay: immunoSEQ multiplex PCR; the TCRdb copy retains only in-frame clones and omits some. Clone size and V and J calls were adopted from that table, with D and trimming inferred from the DNA. The sample has a few hundred thousand clones, roughly 86% seen once. Germline V gene sequence: CDR1 SGHTS, CDR2 YDEGEE. The CDR3 has 16 amino acids. Trimming at V came to 4 bases and at J to 0 bases, leaving 5 bases not matched to a gene. The receptor was derived from a woman between 50 and 59 years old with acute or convalescent COVID-19. This chain uses TRBV5-8 with TRBJ1-2, with 11 bases fitting TRBD1. Sequenced: peripheral blood. The chain's CDR3 is CASSKDRGPPNYGYTF. The CDR3 nucleotides read TGTGCCAGCAGCAAGGACAGGGGGCCGCCTAACTATGGCTACACCTTC. Using reference TRBV5-8 and TRBJ1-2 for the parts outside the CDR3, the full variable domain is EAGVTQSPTHLIKTRGQQATLRCSPISGHTSVYWYQQALGLGLQFLLWYDEGEERNRGNFPPRFSGRQFPNYSSELNVNALELEDSALYLCASSKDRGPPNYGYTFGSGTRLTVV.